Listed below are T cell receptor beta chains from one sample, sequenced in a study of T cells in lung cancer brain metastases. Clones were sequenced by immunoSEQ multiplex PCR, and TCRdb holds only the in-frame ones, with some missing. The table records about 1,200 clones, approximately 86% of them present only once. What was sequenced was tumor tissue from a brain metastasis. Receptor source: a woman in her sixties with non-small cell lung cancer that had spread to the brain. Both conserved end residues are trimmed from each CDR3. Fields, in order: clone size, V gene, CDR3 protein. Where a row states a size, it is once, few, many or the class of an expanded clone; other rows omit it.

NA TRBV15 ATSSPQEGSNEQF
once TRBV7-8 ASSSAPGLAGNEQF
NA TRBV5-6 ASSSTTEAF
NA TRBV19 ASSIRASGELF
NA TRBV6-5 ASCESRGNTEAF
few TRBV11-2 ASSPSLVKPYEQY
once TRBV28 ASSRRGMNTEAF
NA TRBV2 ASSRGRASEQY
NA TRBV2 ASSGQGAETQY
NA TRBV30 AWSQGRNTEAF
NA TRBV7-9 ASSRRTGFDEQF
NA TRBV5-4 ASSSPGGRRSYNEQF
NA TRBV6-5 ASSYGAPGFNQPQH
few TRBV13 ASSSRGGVGDTQY
NA TRBV11-3 ASSVSGSNQPQH
few TRBV7-7 ASSSGRATDTQY
NA TRBV6-1 ASRDSKDTQY